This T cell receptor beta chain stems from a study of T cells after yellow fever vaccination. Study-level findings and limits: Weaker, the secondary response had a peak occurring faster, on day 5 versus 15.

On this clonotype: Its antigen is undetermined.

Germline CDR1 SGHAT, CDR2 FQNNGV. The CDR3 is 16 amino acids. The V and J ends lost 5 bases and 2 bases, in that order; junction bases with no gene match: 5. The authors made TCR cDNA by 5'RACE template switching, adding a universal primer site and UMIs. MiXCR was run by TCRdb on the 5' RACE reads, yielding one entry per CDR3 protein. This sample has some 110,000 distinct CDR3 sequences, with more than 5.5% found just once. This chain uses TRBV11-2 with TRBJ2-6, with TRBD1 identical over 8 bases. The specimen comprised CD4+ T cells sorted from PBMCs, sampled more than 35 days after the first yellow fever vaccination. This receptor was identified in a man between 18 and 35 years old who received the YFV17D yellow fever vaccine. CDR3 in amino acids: CASSPVRGPGANVLTF. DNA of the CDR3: TGTGCCAGCAGCCCCGTCAGGGGGCCTGGGGCCAACGTCCTGACTTTC. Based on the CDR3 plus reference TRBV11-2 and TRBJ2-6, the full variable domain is EAGVAQSPRYKIIEKRQSVAFWCNPISGHATLYWYQQILGQGPKLLIQFQNNGVVDDSQLPKDRFSAERLKGVDSTLKIQPAKLEDSAVYLCASSPVRGPGANVLTFGAGSRLTVL.